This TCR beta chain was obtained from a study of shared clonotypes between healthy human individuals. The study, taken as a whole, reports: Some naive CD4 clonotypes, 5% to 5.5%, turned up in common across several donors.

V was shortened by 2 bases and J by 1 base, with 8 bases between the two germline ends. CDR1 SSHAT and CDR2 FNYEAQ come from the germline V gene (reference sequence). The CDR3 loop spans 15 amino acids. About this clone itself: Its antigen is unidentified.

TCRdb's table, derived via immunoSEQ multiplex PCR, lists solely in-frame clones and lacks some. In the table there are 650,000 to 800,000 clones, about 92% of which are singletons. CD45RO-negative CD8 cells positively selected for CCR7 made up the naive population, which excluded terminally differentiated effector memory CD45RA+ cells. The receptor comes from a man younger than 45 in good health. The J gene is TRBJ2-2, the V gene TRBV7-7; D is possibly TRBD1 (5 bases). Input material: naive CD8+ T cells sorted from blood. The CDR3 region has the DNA TGTGCCAGCAGCTTAAACCAGGGGAACACCGGGGAGCTGTTTTTT. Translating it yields CASSLNQGNTGELFF.